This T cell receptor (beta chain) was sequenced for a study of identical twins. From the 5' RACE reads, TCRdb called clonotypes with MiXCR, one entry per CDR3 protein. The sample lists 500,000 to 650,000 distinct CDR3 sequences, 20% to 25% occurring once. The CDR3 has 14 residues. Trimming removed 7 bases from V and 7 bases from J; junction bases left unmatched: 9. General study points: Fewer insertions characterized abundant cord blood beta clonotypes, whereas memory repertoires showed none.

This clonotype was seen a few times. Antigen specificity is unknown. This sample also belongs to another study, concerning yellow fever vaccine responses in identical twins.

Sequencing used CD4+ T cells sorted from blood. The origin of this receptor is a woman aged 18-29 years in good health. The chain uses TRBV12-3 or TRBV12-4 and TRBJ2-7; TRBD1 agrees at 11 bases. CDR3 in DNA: TGTGCCAGCACCGCCGGACAGGGGGCGCTTGAGCAGTACTTC. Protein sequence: CASTAGQGALEQYF.